Reported below is one T cell receptor beta chain. Its antigen is unknown. Sequencing was performed with immunoSEQ multiplex PCR; in TCRdb, only in-frame clones are kept and a portion is missing. The sample has fewer than 30,000 clones, more than 80% seen once. The sample comes from a study of T cells in narcolepsy. Study-wide background: Donors had narcolepsy type 1 or type 2, or were healthy controls. Study-wide points: Reportedly, autoreactive clonotypes were serially detected in patients' blood but not controls'. No autoreactive T cell clone sequences appeared in some memory CD4+ repertoires. Comparing one patient's CSF and blood CD4+ clonotypes highlighted HCRT- and TRIB2-specific autoreactive clonotypes.

The CDR3 loop spans 15 amino acids. The ends lost 5 bases at V and 8 bases at J; junction bases unmatched: 9. Germline V CDR1 and CDR2: SGHTA, FQGTGA. The sequenced material came from CD45RA- memory CD4+ T cells from PBMCs. The rearrangement joins TRBV7-3 to TRBJ2-1; 10 positions match TRBD2. This sequence originates from a human donor with narcolepsy. CDR3 in DNA: TGTGCCAGCAGCCCGAGGGCTAGCGGGAGTCATGAGCAGTTCTTC. Protein sequence: CASSPRASGSHEQFF. Drawing the rest from reference TRBV7-3 and TRBJ2-1, the complete variable domain is GAGVSQTPSNKVTEKGKYVELRCDPISGHTALYWYRQSLGQGPEFLIYFQGTGAADDSGLPNDRFFAVRPEGSVSTLKIQRTERGDSAVYLCASSPRASGSHEQFFGPGTRLTVL.